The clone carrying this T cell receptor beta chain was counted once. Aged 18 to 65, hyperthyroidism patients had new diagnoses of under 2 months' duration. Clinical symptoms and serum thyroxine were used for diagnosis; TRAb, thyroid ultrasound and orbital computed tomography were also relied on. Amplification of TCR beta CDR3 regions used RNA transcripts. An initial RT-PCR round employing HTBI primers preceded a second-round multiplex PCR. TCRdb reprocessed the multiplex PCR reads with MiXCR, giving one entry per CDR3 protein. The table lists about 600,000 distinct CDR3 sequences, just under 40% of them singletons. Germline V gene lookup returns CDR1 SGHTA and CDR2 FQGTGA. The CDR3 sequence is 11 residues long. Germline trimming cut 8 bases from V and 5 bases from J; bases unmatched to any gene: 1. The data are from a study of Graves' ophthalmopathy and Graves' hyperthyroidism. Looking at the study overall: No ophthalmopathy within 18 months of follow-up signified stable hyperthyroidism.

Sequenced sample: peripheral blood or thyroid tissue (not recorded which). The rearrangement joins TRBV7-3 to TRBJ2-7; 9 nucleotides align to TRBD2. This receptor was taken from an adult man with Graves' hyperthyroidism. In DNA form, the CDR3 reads TGTGCCAGCGGGACTAGCCACGAGCAGTACTTC. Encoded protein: CASGTSHEQYF. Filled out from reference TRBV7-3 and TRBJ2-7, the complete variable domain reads GAGVSQTPSNKVTEKGKYVELRCDPISGHTALYWYRQSLGQGPEFLIYFQGTGAADDSGLPNDRFFAVRPEGSVSTLKIQRTERGDSAVYLCASGTSHEQYFGPGTRLTVT.